The clone carrying this T cell receptor (beta chain) was counted only a few times. This sample stems from a study of OX40 agonist ivuxolimab in advanced cancers. Study-wide background: Patients took ivuxolimab, an agonistic anti-OX40 (CD134) antibody. A mean age of approximately 58 years, range about 20 to 90, was recorded, and 70% to 85% were male.

Patients were ineligible given autoimmune disease history or systemic immunosuppression. Sequenced by immunoSEQ multiplex PCR; TCRdb stores in-frame clones only, minus some. The table shows 35,000 to 45,000 clones, with more than 70% occurring only once. This specimen consisted of CD4+ or CD8+ T cells sorted from blood, obtained in a trial of the OX40 agonist ivuxolimab. The source of this sequence is an adult with an advanced solid tumor such as melanoma, head and neck, liver or kidney cancer.

CDR3 bases: TGTGCCAGCAGTTACGGGTGGACTTTGACGGATACGCAGTATTTT. It codes for CASSYGWTLTDTQYF. This chain links TRBV6-6 with TRBJ2-3; weak D call: TRBD2 (5 bases). CDR1 is MNHNY, CDR2 SVGAGI, per germline (reference sequence). The CDR3 runs 15 residues. V was cut by 2 bases and J by 6 bases, with 15 bases left in between.